This T cell receptor beta chain was sequenced in a study of T cell changes during pregnancy in multiple sclerosis. Trimming took off 3 bases at V and 2 bases at J, with 11 bases between the two ends. Looked up from germline, CDR1 is LNHDA and CDR2 is SQIVND (reference sequence). The CDR3 consists of 14 residues. Assay used: immunoSEQ multiplex PCR; TCRdb lists only in-frame clones, some missing. The table includes tens of thousands of clones, just over 90% detected once. The chain joins TRBV19 to TRBJ2-7, with D possibly TRBD2 on 6 matching bases. This sequence originates from a female donor in good health, enrolled as a control in a pregnancy study. Source: peripheral blood, taken in the first trimester of pregnancy. The CDR3 DNA reads TGTGCCAGTAGTATTACTAGCATCCCCTACGAGCAGTACTTC. Its translation is CASSITSIPYEQYF.